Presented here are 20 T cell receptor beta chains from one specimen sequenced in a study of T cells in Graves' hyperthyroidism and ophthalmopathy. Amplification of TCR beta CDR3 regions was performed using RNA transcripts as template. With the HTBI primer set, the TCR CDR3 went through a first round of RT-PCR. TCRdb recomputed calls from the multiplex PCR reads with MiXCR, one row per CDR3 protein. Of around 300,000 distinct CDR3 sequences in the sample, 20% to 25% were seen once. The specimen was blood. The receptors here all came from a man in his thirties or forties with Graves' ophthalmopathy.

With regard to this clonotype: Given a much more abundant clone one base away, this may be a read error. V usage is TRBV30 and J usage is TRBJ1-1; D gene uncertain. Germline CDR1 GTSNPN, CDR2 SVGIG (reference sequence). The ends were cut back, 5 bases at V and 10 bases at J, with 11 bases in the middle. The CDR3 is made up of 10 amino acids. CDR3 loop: CAWGDPAAFF. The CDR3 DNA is TGTGCCTGGGGAGACCCTGCAGCTTTCTTT.

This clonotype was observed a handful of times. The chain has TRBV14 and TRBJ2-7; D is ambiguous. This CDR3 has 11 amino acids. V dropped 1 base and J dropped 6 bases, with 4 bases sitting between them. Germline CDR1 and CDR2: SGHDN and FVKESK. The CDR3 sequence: CASSQAVEQYF. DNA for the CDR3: TGTGCCAGCAGCCAAGCGGTCGAGCAGTACTTC.

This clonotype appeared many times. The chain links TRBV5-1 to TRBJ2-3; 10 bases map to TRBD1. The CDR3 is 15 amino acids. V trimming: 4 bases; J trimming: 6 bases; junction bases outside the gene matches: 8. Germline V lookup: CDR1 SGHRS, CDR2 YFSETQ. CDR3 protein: CASSGDRGPRDTQYF. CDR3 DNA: TGCGCCAGCAGCGGGGACAGGGGCCCCAGGGATACGCAGTATTTT. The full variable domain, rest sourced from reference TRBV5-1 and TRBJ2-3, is KAGVTQTPRYLIKTRGQQVTLSCSPISGHRSVSWYQQTPGQGLQFLFEYFSETQRNKGNFPGRFSGRQFSNSRSEMNVSTLELGDSALYLCASSGDRGPRDTQYFGPGTRLTVL.

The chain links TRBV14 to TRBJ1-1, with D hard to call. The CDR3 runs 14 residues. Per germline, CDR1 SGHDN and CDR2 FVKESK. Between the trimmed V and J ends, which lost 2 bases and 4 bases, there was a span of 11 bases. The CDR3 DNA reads TGTGCCAGCAGCCAATCCTTGGCGGGCACTGAAGCTTTCTTT. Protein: CASSQSLAGTEAFF. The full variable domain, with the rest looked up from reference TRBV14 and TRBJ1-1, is EAGVTQFPSHSVIEKGQTVTLRCDPISGHDNLYWYRRVMGKEIKFLLHFVKESKQDESGMPNNRFLAERTGGTYSTLKVQPAELEDSGVYFCASSQSLAGTEAFFGQGTRLTVV.

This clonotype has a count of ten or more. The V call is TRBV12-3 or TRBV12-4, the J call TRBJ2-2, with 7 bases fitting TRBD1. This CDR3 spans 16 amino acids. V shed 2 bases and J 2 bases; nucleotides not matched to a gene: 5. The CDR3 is CASSLFGTANTGELFF. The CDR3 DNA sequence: TGTGCCAGCAGTTTATTTGGGACAGCTAACACCGGGGAGCTGTTTTTT.

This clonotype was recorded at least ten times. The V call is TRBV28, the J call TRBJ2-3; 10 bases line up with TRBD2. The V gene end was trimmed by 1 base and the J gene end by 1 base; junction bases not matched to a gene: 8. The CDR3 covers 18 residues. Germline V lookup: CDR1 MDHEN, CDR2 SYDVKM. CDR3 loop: CASSLFEAGGMGTDTQYF. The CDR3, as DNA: TGTGCCAGCAGTTTATTTGAAGCGGGAGGGATGGGCACAGATACGCAGTATTTT. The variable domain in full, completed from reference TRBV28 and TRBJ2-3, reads DVKVTQSSRYLVKRTGEKVFLECVQDMDHENMFWYRQDPGLGLRLIYFSYDVKMKEKGDIPEGYSVSREKKERFSLILESASTNQTSMYLCASSLFEAGGMGTDTQYFGPGTRLTVL.

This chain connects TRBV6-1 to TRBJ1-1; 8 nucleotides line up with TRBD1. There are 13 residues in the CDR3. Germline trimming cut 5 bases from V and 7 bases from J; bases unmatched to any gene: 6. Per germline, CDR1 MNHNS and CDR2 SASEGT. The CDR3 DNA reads TGTGCCAGCAGTACGGGACAGGCCGTTGAAGCTTTCTTT. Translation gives CASSTGQAVEAFF.

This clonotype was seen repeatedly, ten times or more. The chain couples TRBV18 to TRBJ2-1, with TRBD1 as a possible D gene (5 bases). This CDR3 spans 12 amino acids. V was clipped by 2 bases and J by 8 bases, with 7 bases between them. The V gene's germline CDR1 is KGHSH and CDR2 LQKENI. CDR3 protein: CASSPLGDEQFF. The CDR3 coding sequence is TGTGCCAGCTCACCATTAGGGGATGAGCAGTTCTTC.

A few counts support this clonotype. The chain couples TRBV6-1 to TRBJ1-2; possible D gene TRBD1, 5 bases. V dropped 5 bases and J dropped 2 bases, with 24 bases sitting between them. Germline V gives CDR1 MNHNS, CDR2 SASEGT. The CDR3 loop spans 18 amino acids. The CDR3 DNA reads TGTGCCAGCAGTAAATTACTCGGGGGATATGGCCGGAACTATGGCTACACCTTC. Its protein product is CASSKLLGGYGRNYGYTF.

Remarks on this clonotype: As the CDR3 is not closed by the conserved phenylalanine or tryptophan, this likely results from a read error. Here the CDR3 reads CASSPNGASGREEQYL. The DNA of the CDR3 is TGTGCCAGCAGCCCAAACGGGGCTAGCGGGAGAGAAGAGCAGTACCTC. The chain carries TRBV7-6 and TRBJ2-7; TRBD2 aligns across 10 bases. The CDR3 totals 16 residues. With V trimmed by 5 bases and J by 7 bases, 14 bases remained unmatched. CDR1 and CDR2 (germline): SGHVS, FNYEAQ.

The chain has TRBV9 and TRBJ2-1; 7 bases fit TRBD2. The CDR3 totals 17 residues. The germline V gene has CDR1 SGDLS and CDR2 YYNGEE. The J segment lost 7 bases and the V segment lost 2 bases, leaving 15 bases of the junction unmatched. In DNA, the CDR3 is TGTGCCAGCAGCGTGATCTCGGGGGGAGGTGGTAGGAATGAGCAGTTCTTC. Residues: CASSVISGGGGRNEQFF.

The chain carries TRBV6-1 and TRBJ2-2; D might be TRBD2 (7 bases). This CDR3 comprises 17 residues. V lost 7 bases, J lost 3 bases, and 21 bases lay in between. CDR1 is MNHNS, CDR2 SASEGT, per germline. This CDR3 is CASTVRGRGADTGELFF. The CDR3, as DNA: TGTGCCAGCACCGTCCGTGGCCGGGGGGCAGACACCGGGGAGCTGTTTTTT.

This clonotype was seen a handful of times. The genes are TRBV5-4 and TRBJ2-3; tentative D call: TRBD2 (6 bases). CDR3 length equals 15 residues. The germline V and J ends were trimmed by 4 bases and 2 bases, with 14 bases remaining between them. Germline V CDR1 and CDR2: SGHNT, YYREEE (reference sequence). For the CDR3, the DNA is TGTGCCAGCAGCCCGAATTGGGGGGACACAGATACGCAGTATTTT. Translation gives CASSPNWGDTDTQYF.

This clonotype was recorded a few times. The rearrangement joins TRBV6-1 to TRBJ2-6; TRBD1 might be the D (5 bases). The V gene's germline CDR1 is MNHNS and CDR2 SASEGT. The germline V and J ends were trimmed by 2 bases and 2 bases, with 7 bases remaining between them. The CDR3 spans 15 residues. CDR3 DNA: TGTGCCAGCAGTGAACAGGGTGCTGGGGCCAACGTCCTGACTTTC. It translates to CASSEQGAGANVLTF.

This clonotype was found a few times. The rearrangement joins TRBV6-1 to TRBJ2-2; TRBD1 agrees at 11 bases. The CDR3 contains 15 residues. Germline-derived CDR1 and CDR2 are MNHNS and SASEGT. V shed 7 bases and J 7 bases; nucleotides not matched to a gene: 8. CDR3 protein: CASIPDRGRGGELFF. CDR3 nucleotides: TGTGCCAGCATCCCGGACAGGGGGCGAGGCGGGGAGCTGTTTTTT.

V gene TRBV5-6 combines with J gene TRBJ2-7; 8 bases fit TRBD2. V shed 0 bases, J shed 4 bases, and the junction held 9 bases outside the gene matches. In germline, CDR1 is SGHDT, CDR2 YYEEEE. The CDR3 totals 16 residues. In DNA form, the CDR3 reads TGTGCCAGCAGCTTGGCCGTAAAAGCGGGAGCTTACGAGCAGTACTTC. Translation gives CASSLAVKAGAYEQYF.

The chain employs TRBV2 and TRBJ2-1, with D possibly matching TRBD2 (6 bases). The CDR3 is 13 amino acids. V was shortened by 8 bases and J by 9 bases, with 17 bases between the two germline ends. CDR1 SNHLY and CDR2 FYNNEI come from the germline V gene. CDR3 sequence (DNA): TGTGCCAGCCCTAGGACGGGGGACGGTGAGCAGTTCTTC. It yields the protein CASPRTGDGEQFF.

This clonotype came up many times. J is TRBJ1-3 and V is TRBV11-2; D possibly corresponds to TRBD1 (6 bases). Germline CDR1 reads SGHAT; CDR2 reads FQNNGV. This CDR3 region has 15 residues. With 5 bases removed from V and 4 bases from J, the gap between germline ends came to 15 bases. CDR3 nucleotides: TGTGCCAGCAGCCGCTATGGGGGGGGCGGAAACACCATATATTTT. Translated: CASSRYGGGGNTIYF.

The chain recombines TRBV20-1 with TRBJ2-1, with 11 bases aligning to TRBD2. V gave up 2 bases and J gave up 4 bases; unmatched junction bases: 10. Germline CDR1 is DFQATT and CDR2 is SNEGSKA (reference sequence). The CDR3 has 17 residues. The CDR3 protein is CSARKRLAGNVYNEQFF. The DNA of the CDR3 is TGCAGTGCTAGAAAACGACTAGCGGGGAACGTTTACAATGAGCAGTTCTTC.

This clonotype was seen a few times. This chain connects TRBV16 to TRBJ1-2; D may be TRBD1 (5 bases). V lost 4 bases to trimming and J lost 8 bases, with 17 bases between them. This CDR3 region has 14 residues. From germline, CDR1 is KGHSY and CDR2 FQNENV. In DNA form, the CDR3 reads TGTGCCAGCAGCCGACGCCCGGAGGGGATCGGCTACACCTTC. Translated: CASSRRPEGIGYTF.